The 21 T cell receptor beta chains listed next were all sequenced from one sample in a study of T cells after yellow fever vaccination. Each CDR3 protein is one row after TCRdb ran MiXCR on the 5' RACE reads. The sample has about 330,000 distinct CDR3 sequences, over 4% seen once. This material consisted of PBMCs, taken 5 days after the yellow fever booster vaccination. The source of these receptors is a man in his late teens or twenties who received the YFV17D yellow fever vaccine.

The CDR3 nucleotides read TGCAGTGCTAGAGATGGTGGCGAGAATCAGCCCCAGCATTTT. The encoded protein is CSARDGGENQPQHF. This chain uses TRBV20-1 with TRBJ1-5; no clear D. CDR1 DFQATT and CDR2 SNEGSKA come from the germline V gene (reference sequence). The ends were cut back, 0 bases at V and 4 bases at J, with 10 bases in the middle. The CDR3 extends over 14 amino acids.

V gene TRBV18 combines with J gene TRBJ2-5, with 7 nucleotides matching TRBD2. The CDR3 runs 15 residues. Unmatched junction bases numbered 4, after V lost 0 bases and J lost 3 bases. Germline V lookup: CDR1 KGHSH, CDR2 LQKENI. The CDR3 spells CASSPPGGGKETQYF. The DNA of the CDR3 is TGTGCCAGCTCACCACCGGGCGGGGGTAAAGAGACCCAGTACTTC.

This clonotype has a count of ten or more. The chain links TRBV27 to TRBJ2-7; TRBD1 agrees at 8 bases. After removal of 6 bases from V and 5 bases from J, the junction contained 6 bases not matched to a gene. Germline loops: CDR1 MNHEY, CDR2 SMNVEV (reference sequence). There are 13 residues in the CDR3. The CDR3 coding sequence is TGTGCCAGCAGCGGTGGGACAGGCAACGAGCAGTACTTC. As protein: CASSGGTGNEQYF.

V and J are TRBV30 and TRBJ2-1; D possibly corresponds to TRBD2 (6 bases). The CDR3 length is 12 residues. Germline CDR1 GTSNPN, CDR2 SVGIG (reference sequence). The V gene lost 2 bases and the J gene lost 15 bases, with 17 bases spanning the gap. The CDR3 sequence: CAWSLATPGRFF. CDR3 DNA sequence: TGTGCCTGGAGTCTCGCGACCCCCGGGAGGTTCTTC.

The table lists this clonotype with many counts. The rearrangement joins TRBV6-5 to TRBJ2-1; D gene ambiguous. Germline assignment: CDR1 MNHEY and CDR2 SVGAGI. Deletions cut 6 bases from V and 4 bases from J, with 10 bases between. The CDR3 runs 13 residues. The DNA for the CDR3 is TGTGCCAGCAGACCGACACAATACAATGAGCAGTTCTTC. Translating it yields CASRPTQYNEQFF.

This sequence joins TRBV28 and TRBJ1-1; D might be TRBD1 (6 bases). Germline-derived CDR1 and CDR2 are MDHEN and SYDVKM. V lost 11 bases, J lost 2 bases, and 12 bases lay in between. The CDR3 loop spans 12 amino acids. CDR3 sequence: CAGGPRNTEAFF. The CDR3 DNA reads TGTGCCGGGGGCCCGCGTAACACTGAAGCTTTCTTT.

V and J are TRBV2 and TRBJ1-3; D unresolved. Trimming left V 6 bases short and J 0 bases short, with 12 bases between. The CDR3 is made up of 15 amino acids. Germline-derived CDR1 and CDR2 are SNHLY and FYNNEI. The DNA for the CDR3 is TGTGCCAGCAGGTACCGGGCCATCTCTGGAAACACCATATATTTT. It codes for CASRYRAISGNTIYF.

CDR3: CASSLVAQGAHGYTF. In DNA, the CDR3 is TGTGCCAGCAGCTTAGTCGCCCAGGGGGCTCATGGCTACACCTTC. The genes are TRBV7-2 and TRBJ1-2, with 8 bases identical to TRBD1. Trimming took 1 base from V and 6 from J; bases not matched to a gene: 7. The CDR3 runs 15 residues. Per the germline V gene, CDR1 is SGHTA and CDR2 is FQGNSA. The whole variable domain, filled in from reference TRBV7-2 and TRBJ1-2, reads GAGVSQSPSNKVTEKGKDVELRCDPISGHTALYWYRQSLGQGLEFLIYFQGNSAPDKSGLPSDRFSAERTGGSVSTLTIQRTQQEDSAVYLCASSLVAQGAHGYTFGSGTRLTVV.

The chain has TRBV5-1 and TRBJ2-5; D could derive from TRBD1 or TRBD2 (6 bases each). There are 15 residues in the CDR3. Germline V gene data show CDR1 as SGHRS and CDR2 as YFSETQ. Trimming removed 7 bases from V and 4 bases from J, with 20 bases in between. CDR3 residues: CASLRGTLGGETQYF. CDR3 nucleotides: TGCGCCAGCCTCAGGGGCACACTGGGGGGAGAGACCCAGTACTTC.

This clonotype was found a few times. The chain uses TRBV7-3 and TRBJ2-6, with 8 bases identical to TRBD1. Trimming cost V 5 bases and J 0 bases; bases outside gene matches: 15. Germline V gene data show CDR1 as SGHTA and CDR2 as FQGTGA. The CDR3 is 20 amino acids. In DNA, the CDR3 is TGTGCCAGCAGCGAGACGAGGACAGGGAAAGTTACCTCTGGGGCCAACGTCCTGACTTTC. It yields the protein CASSETRTGKVTSGANVLTF.

This clonotype was recorded many times. This chain connects TRBV4-1 to TRBJ1-6; D ambiguous. This CDR3 is built from 14 residues. Between the trimmed V and J ends, which lost 2 bases and 7 bases, there was a span of 9 bases. Germline loops: CDR1 MGHRA, CDR2 YSYEKL. The CDR3, as DNA: TGCGCCAGCAGCCAACCGAACTACAATTCACCCCTCCACTTT. Translation gives CASSQPNYNSPLHF.

In this sample, this clonotype turned up many times. This rearrangement joins TRBV20-1 to TRBJ2-1; 7 bases are a match to TRBD2. The CDR3 is 16 residues long. The V gene end was trimmed by 1 base and the J gene end by 0 bases; junction bases not matched to a gene: 6. CDR1 and CDR2 from the germline V gene are DFQATT and SNEGSKA (reference sequence). The DNA for the CDR3 is TGCAGTGCTAGAGTAGATCGGGGGGACTCCTACAATGAGCAGTTCTTC. Protein product: CSARVDRGDSYNEQFF.

The gene calls are TRBV6-5 and TRBJ2-6, with 8 bases aligning to TRBD1. The CDR3 loop spans 15 amino acids. CDR1 MNHEY and CDR2 SVGAGI come from the germline V gene. Trimming at V came to 8 bases and at J to 4 bases, leaving 7 bases not matched to a gene. CDR3 sequence (DNA): TGTGCCAGCGGGAGACAGGGGTACGGGGCCAACGTCCTGACTTTC. Its translation: CASGRQGYGANVLTF.

A single count supports this clonotype. J is TRBJ2-7 and V is TRBV6-2 or TRBV6-3, with a weak D call TRBD2 (6 bases). The V and J ends lost 8 bases and 1 base respectively, with 12 bases between them. The germline V gene has CDR1 MNHEY and CDR2 SVGEGT. CDR3 length equals 13 residues. The CDR3: CASFGGASYEQYV. In DNA form, the CDR3 reads TGTGCCAGCTTCGGAGGGGCTTCCTACGAGCAGTACGTC.

Ten or more counts support this clonotype. This sequence joins TRBV4-1 and TRBJ2-7; D unclear. The CDR3 runs to 14 residues. V was shortened by 0 bases and J by 3 bases, with 9 bases between the two germline ends. Germline V gene lookup returns CDR1 MGHRA and CDR2 YSYEKL. This CDR3 is CASSQEAGFYEQYF. The DNA for the CDR3 is TGCGCCAGCAGCCAAGAGGCAGGTTTCTACGAGCAGTACTTC.

Regarding this clonotype: A much bigger clone sits one base away, suggesting this may be a read error. The chain carries TRBV6-1 and TRBJ1-2, with TRBD1 matching over 7 bases. CDR3 length: 13 residues. The V gene's germline CDR1 is MNHNS and CDR2 SASEGT. The CDR3 nucleotides are TGTGCCAGCAGTATAACAGGGGACTATGTCTACACCTTC. It translates to CASSITGDYVYTF.

A few counts support this clonotype. This chain connects TRBV20-1 to TRBJ1-1, with D perhaps TRBD1 (6 bases). CDR3 length: 13 amino acids. The germline CDR1 and CDR2 sequences are DFQATT and SNEGSKA (reference sequence). V was shortened by 5 bases and J by 1 base, with 11 bases between the two germline ends. The chain's CDR3 is CSAPGTPNTEAFF. CDR3 nucleotide sequence: TGCAGTGCTCCCGGGACACCGAACACTGAAGCTTTCTTT.

J is TRBJ2-1 and V is TRBV15, with 7 bases that match TRBD1. The germline V gene encodes CDR1 LNHNV and CDR2 YYDKDF (reference sequence). The CDR3 has 16 residues. V lost 0 bases, J lost 1 base, and 3 bases stayed unmatched. CDR3 nucleotide sequence: TGTGCCACCAGCAGAGATCAGGGGGTATCCTACAATGAGCAGTTCTTC. Translation: CATSRDQGVSYNEQFF.

This clonotype was seen a handful of times. The chain is built from TRBV4-3 and TRBJ1-1, with 7 bases lining up with TRBD1. This CDR3 is built from 16 residues. CDR1 is LGHNA, CDR2 YSLEER, per germline. Germline trimming cut 3 bases from V and 1 base from J; bases unmatched to any gene: 8. CDR3 region: CASSHAIDRENTEAFF. The CDR3 DNA reads as TGCGCCAGCAGCCATGCCATTGACAGGGAGAACACTGAAGCTTTCTTT.

The CDR3 loop is CASSHLPGAQDNEQFF. The CDR3 DNA reads TGCGCCAGCAGCCACCTCCCGGGGGCCCAAGACAATGAGCAGTTCTTC. The chain carries TRBV4-1 and TRBJ2-1; the D call may be TRBD1 or TRBD2 (6 bases each). CDR1 is MGHRA and CDR2 is YSYEKL in the germline V gene. Trimming shortened V by 3 bases and J by 5 bases, and 17 bases separated the two germline ends. This CDR3 is 16 amino acids long.

This clonotype was counted a few times. The V and J genes are TRBV12-3 or TRBV12-4 and TRBJ2-7; D tentatively fits TRBD1 or TRBD2 (5 bases each). The CDR3 extends over 15 amino acids. V dropped 5 bases and J dropped 4 bases, with 18 bases sitting between them. For the CDR3, the DNA is TGTGCCAGCAGTCCCCGGACCAGGGCGGGTTACGAGCAGTACTTC. As protein: CASSPRTRAGYEQYF.